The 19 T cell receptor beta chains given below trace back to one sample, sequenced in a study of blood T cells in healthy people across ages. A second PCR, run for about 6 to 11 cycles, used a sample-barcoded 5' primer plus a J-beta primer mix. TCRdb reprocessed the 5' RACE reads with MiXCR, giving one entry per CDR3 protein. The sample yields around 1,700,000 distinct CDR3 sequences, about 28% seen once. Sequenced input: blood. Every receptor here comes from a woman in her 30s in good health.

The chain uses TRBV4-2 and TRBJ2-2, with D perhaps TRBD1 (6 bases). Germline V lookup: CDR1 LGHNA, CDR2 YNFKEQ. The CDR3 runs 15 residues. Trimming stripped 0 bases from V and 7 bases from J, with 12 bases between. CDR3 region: CASSQELQGIGELFF. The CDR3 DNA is TGTGCCAGCAGCCAAGAGCTGCAGGGGATCGGGGAGCTGTTTTTT.

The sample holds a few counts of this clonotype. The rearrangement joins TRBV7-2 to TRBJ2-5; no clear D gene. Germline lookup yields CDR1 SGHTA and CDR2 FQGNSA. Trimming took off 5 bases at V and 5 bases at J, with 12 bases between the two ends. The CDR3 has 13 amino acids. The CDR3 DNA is TGTGCCAGCAGCCCCCCTCGGCCCGAGACCCAGTACTTC. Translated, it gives CASSPPRPETQYF.

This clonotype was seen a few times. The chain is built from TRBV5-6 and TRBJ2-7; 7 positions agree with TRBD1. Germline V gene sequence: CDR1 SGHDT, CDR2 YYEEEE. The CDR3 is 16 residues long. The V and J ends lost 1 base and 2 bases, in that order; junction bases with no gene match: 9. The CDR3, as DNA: TGTGCCAGCAGCTTGTCGGGACAGCCTCTTCCCTACGAGCAGTACTTC. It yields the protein CASSLSGQPLPYEQYF.

CDR3 loop: CASSPTVHTEAFF. The CDR3 coding sequence is TGTGCCAGCTCACCGACGGTGCACACTGAAGCTTTCTTT. V and J are TRBV18 and TRBJ1-1; no clear D. Germline CDR1 and CDR2: KGHSH and LQKENI. CDR3 length: 13 residues. V was clipped by 3 bases and J by 3 bases, with 8 bases between them.

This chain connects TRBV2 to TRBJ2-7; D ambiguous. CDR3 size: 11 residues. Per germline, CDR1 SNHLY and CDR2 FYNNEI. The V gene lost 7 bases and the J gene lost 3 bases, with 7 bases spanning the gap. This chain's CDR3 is CASNWLYEQYF. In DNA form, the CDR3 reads TGTGCCAGCAACTGGCTCTACGAGCAGTACTTC.

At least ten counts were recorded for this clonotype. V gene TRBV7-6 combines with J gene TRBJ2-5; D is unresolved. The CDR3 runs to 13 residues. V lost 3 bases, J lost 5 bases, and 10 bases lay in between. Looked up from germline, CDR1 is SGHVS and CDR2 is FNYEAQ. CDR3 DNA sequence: TGTGCCAGCAGCTTGATGGAGTTCGAGACCCAGTACTTC. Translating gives CASSLMEFETQYF. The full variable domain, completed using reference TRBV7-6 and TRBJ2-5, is GAGVSQSPRYKVTKRGQDVALRCDPISGHVSLYWYRQALGQGPEFLTYFNYEAQQDKSGLPNDRFSAERPEGSISTLTIQRTEQRDSAMYRCASSLMEFETQYFGPGTRLLVL.

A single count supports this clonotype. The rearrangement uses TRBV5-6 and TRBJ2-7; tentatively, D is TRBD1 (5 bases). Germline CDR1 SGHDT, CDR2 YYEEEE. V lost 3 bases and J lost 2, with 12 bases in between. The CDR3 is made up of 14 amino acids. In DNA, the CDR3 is TGTGCCAGCAGCTCAACGACAGAGACCTACGAGCAGTACTTC. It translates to CASSSTTETYEQYF. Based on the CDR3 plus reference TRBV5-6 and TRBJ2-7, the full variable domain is DAGVTQSPTHLIKTRGQQVTLRCSPKSGHDTVSWYQQALGQGPQFIFQYYEEEERQRGNFPDRFSGHQFPNYSSELNVNALLLGDSALYLCASSSTTETYEQYFGPGTRLTVT.

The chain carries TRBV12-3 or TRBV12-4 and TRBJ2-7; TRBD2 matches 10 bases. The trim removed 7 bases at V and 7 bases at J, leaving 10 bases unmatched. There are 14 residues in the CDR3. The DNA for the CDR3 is TGTGCCAGCATAAAGCGGGAGGGTATACATGAGCAGTACTTC. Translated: CASIKREGIHEQYF.

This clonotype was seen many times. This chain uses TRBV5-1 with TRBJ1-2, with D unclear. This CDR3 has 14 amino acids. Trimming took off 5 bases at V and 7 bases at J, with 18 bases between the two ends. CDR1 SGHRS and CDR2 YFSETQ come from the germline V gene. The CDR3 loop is CASRPVVSGRGYTF. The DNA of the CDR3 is TGCGCCAGCAGACCCGTGGTGAGCGGCCGTGGCTACACCTTC.

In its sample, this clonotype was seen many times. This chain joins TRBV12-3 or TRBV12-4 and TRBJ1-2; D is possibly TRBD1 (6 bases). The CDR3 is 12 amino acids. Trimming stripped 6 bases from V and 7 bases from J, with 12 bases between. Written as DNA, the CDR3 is TGTGCCAGCAGCCAAACAGGGTTTGGCTACACCTTC. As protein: CASSQTGFGYTF.

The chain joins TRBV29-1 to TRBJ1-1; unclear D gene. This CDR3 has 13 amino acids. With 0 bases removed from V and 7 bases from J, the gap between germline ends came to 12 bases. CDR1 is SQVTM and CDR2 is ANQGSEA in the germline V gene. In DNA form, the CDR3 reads TGCAGCGTTGAAGATCTTCGCTGGAATGAAGCTTTCTTT. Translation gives CSVEDLRWNEAFF.

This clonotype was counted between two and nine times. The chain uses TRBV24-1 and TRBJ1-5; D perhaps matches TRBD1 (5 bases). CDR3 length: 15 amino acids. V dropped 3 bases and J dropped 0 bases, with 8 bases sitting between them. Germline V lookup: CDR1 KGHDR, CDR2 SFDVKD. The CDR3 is CATSDRGHSNQPQHF. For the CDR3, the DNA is TGTGCCACCAGTGATAGAGGACATAGCAATCAGCCCCAGCATTTT.

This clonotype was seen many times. CDR3 in amino acids: CASSTRTSAYNEQFF. Here the CDR3 DNA reads TGTGCCAGCAGTACCAGGACTAGCGCCTACAATGAGCAGTTCTTC. The genes are TRBV6-1 and TRBJ2-1, with 9 nucleotides matching TRBD2. This CDR3 comprises 15 residues. J gave up 2 bases and V 5 bases, and 4 bases lay outside the gene matches. CDR1 is MNHNS and CDR2 is SASEGT in the germline V gene.

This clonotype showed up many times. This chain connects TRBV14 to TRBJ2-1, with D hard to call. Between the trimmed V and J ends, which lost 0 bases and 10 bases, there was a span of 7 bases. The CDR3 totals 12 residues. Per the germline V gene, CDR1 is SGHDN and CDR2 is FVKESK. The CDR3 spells CASSQDVWEQFF. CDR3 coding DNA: TGTGCCAGCAGCCAAGATGTATGGGAGCAGTTCTTC. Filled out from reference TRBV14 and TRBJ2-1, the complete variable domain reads EAGVTQFPSHSVIEKGQTVTLRCDPISGHDNLYWYRRVMGKEIKFLLHFVKESKQDESGMPNNRFLAERTGGTYSTLKVQPAELEDSGVYFCASSQDVWEQFFGPGTRLTVL.

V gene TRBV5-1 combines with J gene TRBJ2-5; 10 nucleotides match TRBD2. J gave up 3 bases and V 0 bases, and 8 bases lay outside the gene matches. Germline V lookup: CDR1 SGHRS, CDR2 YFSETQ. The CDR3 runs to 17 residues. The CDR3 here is CASSLVVAGGTKETQYF. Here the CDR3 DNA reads TGCGCCAGCAGCTTGGTGGTAGCGGGGGGAACCAAAGAGACCCAGTACTTC.

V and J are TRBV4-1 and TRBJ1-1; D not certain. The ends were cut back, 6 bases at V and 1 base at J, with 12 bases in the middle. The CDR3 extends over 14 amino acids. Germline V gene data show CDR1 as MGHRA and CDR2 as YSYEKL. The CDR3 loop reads CASRPTQRNTEAFF. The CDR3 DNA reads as TGCGCCAGCAGACCAACCCAGAGGAACACTGAAGCTTTCTTT.

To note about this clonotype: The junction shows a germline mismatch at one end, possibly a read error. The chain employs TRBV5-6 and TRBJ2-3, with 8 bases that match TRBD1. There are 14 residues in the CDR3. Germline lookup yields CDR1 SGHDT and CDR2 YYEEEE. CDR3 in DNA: TGTGCCAGTAGCTTGACAGGGGAAGGGGATACGCAGTATTTT. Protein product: CASSLTGEGDTQYF.

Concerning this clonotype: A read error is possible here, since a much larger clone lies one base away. The CDR3 nucleotides read TGTGCCAGCAGCTTAACGGGCCCCTCTTTCGGTGAAAAACTGTTTTTT. It is translated as CASSLTGPSFGEKLFF. The chain employs TRBV7-3 and TRBJ1-4; D unresolved. V gave up 0 bases and J gave up 7 bases, with 15 bases separating them. Germline V gene sequence: CDR1 SGHTA, CDR2 FQGTGA. The CDR3 is 16 amino acids.

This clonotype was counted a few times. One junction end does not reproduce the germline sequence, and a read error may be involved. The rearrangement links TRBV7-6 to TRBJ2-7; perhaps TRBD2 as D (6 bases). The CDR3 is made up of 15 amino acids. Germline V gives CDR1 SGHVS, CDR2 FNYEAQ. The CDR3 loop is CAISLDRGRGSEQYF. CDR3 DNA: TGTGCCATCAGCTTAGATCGGGGCCGGGGGAGCGAGCAGTACTTC.